The rows below give T cell receptor beta chains drawn from one sample of a study of shared clonotypes between healthy human individuals. Assay used: immunoSEQ multiplex PCR; TCRdb lists only in-frame clones, some missing. The repertoire holds about 820,000 clones, with 80% to 95% as singletons. Sequencing was done on a sample of naive CD8+ T cells sorted from blood. The receptors come from a man aged 25-45 years in good health. The CDR3 runs from the conserved cysteine through the conserved F or W. The order of the fields is D gene, V gene, J gene, CDR3 length, CDR3 DNA, CDR3 protein. The D gene is left open where the match is weak.

D: -
V: TRBV11-3
J: TRBJ2-5
length: 13
DNA: TGTGCCAGCAGCTCCCCCGGCCAAGAGACCCAGTACTTC
CDR3: CASSSPGQETQYF

D: TRBD1
V: TRBV7-9
J: TRBJ2-1
length: 15
DNA: TGTGCCAGCAGCGTCGCCGGGACAGTTTACAATGAGCAGTTCTTC
CDR3: CASSVAGTVYNEQFF

D: TRBD2
V: TRBV30
J: TRBJ2-7
length: 13
DNA: TGTGCCTGTCAGACTAGCGCTTACTACGAGCAGTACTTC
CDR3: CACQTSAYYEQYF

D: TRBD2
V: TRBV7-3
J: TRBJ2-1
length: 18
DNA: TGTGCCAGCAGCTCATCGACTAGCGGGAGTAGCTCCTACAATGAGCAGTTCTTC
CDR3: CASSSSTSGSSSYNEQFF

D: -
V: TRBV7-2
J: TRBJ1-5
length: 15
DNA: TGTGCCAGCAGCTTAGAAGGGAGCCGCAATCAGCCCCAGCATTTT
CDR3: CASSLEGSRNQPQHF

D: TRBD1
V: TRBV11-3
J: TRBJ2-2
length: 16
DNA: TGTGCCAGCAGCCCAGGGACAGAGGGGAACACCGGGGAGCTGTTTTTT
CDR3: CASSPGTEGNTGELFF

D: TRBD1
V: TRBV7-9
J: TRBJ1-5
length: 16
DNA: TGTGCCAGCAGCTTAGGGGGACAGGGGGCTCATCAGCCCCAGCATTTT
CDR3: CASSLGGQGAHQPQHF

D: -
V: TRBV20-1
J: TRBJ2-1
length: 11
DNA: TGCAGTGCTAGAATTGGGCTTGAGCAGTTCTTC
CDR3: CSARIGLEQFF

D: -
V: TRBV5-1
J: TRBJ1-1
length: 16
DNA: TGCGCCAGCAGCACGGCCCCTGGGGTGATGAACACTGAAGCTTTCTTT
CDR3: CASSTAPGVMNTEAFF

D: -
V: TRBV28
J: TRBJ2-1
length: 14
DNA: TGTGCCAGCAGTTTGGCTAGCGCTGACAATGAGCAGTTCTTC
CDR3: CASSLASADNEQFF

D: -
V: TRBV18
J: TRBJ2-1
length: 16
DNA: TGTGCCAGCCTGGGCGCCGGGACTTTCTCCTACAATGAGCAGTTCTTC
CDR3: CASLGAGTFSYNEQFF

D: -
V: TRBV7-9
J: TRBJ2-7
length: 16
DNA: TGTGCCAGCAGCCCACTTCGAGGACGATACTCCTACGAGCAGTACTTC
CDR3: CASSPLRGRYSYEQYF

D: -
V: TRBV14
J: TRBJ2-7
length: 15
DNA: TGTGCCAGCAGCCAAGATGAAGCAGCCACCTACGAGCAGTACTTC
CDR3: CASSQDEAATYEQYF

D: -
V: TRBV30
J: TRBJ1-5
length: 15
DNA: TGTGCCTGGGAGGGTAGATCTACTAGCAATCAGCCCCAGCATTTT
CDR3: CAWEGRSTSNQPQHF

D: -
V: TRBV6-6
J: TRBJ2-1
length: 11
DNA: TGTGCCACCGACACGGGAAATGAGCAGTTCTTC
CDR3: CATDTGNEQFF

D: -
V: TRBV7-2
J: TRBJ1-5
length: 18
DNA: TGTGCCAGCAGCTTAGCTCAACAGACAGAGTATAGCAATCAGCCCCAGCATTTT
CDR3: CASSLAQQTEYSNQPQHF

D: -
V: TRBV11-2
J: TRBJ2-7
length: 12
DNA: TGTGCCAGCAGCTCGGCCCAGGGGGAGCAGTACTTC
CDR3: CASSSAQGEQYF

D: -
V: TRBV13
J: TRBJ2-3
length: 14
DNA: TGTGCCAGCAGCTTACGGCGAGGCACAGATACGCAGTATTTT
CDR3: CASSLRRGTDTQYF

D: TRBD1
V: TRBV30
J: TRBJ1-1
length: 11
DNA: TGTGCCTGGGACGGACAGGCAGAAGCTTTCTTT
CDR3: CAWDGQAEAFF

D: TRBD1
V: TRBV2
J: TRBJ2-1
length: 15
DNA: TGTGCCAGCCCCAAGGCGGGCAGGGGGAGAAATGAGCAGTTCTTC
CDR3: CASPKAGRGRNEQFF